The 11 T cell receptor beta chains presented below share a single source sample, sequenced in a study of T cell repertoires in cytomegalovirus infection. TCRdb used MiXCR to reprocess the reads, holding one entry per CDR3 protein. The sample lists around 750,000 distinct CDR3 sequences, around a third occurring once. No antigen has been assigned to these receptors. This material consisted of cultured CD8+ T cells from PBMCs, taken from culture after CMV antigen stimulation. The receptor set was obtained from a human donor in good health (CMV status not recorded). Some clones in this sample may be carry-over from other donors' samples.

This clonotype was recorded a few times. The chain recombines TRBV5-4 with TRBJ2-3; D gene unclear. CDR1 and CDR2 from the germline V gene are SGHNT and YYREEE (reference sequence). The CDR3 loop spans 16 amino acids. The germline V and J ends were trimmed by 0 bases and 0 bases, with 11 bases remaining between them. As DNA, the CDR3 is TGTGCCAGCAGCTTGGATTTGTGGTCCAGCACAGATACGCAGTATTTT. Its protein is CASSLDLWSSTDTQYF.

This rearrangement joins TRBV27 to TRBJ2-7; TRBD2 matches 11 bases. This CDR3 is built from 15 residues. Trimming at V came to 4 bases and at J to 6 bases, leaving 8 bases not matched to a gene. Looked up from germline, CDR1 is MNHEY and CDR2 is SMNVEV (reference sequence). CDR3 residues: CASSSSGGFGSEQYF. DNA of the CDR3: TGTGCCAGCAGTTCTAGCGGGGGGTTCGGGTCCGAGCAGTACTTC.

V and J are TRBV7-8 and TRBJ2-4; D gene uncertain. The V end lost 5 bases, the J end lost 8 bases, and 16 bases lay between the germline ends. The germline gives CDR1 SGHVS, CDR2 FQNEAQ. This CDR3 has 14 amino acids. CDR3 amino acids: CASSPRNGVDIQYF. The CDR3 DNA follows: TGTGCCAGCAGCCCTAGGAATGGAGTGGACATTCAGTACTTC.

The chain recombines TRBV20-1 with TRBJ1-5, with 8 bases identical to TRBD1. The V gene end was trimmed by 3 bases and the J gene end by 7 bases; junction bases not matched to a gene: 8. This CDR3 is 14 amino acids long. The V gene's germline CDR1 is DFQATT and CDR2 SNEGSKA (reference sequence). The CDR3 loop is CSARTGVGEQPQHF. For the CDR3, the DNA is TGCAGTGCTAGGACAGGGGTGGGAGAACAGCCCCAGCATTTT.

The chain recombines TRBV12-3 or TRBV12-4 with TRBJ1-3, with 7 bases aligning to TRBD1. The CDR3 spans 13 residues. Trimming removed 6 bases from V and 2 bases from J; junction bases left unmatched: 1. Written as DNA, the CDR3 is TGTGCCAGCAGCAGGGGGACTGGAAACACCATATATTTT. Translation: CASSRGTGNTIYF.

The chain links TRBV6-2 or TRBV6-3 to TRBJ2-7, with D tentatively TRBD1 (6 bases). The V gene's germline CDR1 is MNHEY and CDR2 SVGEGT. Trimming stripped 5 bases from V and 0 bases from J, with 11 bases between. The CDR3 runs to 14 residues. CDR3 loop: CASSLGQFSYEQYV. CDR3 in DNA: TGTGCCAGCAGTCTTGGACAGTTCTCCTACGAGCAGTACGTC.

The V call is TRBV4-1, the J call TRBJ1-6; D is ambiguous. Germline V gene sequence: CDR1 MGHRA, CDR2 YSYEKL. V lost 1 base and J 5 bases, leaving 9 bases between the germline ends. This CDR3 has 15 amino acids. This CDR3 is CASSQASYNNSPLHF. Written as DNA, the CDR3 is TGCGCCAGCAGCCAAGCCAGTTATAATAATTCACCCCTCCACTTT.

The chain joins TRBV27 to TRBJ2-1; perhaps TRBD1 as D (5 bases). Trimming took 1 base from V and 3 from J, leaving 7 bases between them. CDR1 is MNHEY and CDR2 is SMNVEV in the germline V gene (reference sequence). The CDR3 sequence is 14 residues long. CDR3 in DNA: TGTGCCAGCAGTTTATTGGGGCTCTACAATGAGCAGTTCTTC. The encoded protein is CASSLLGLYNEQFF.

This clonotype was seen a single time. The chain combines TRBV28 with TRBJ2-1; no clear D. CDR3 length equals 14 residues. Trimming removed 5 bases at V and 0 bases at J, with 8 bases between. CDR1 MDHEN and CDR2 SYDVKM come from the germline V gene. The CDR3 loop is CASSLMISYNEQFF. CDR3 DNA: TGTGCCAGCAGTCTTATGATCTCCTACAATGAGCAGTTCTTC.

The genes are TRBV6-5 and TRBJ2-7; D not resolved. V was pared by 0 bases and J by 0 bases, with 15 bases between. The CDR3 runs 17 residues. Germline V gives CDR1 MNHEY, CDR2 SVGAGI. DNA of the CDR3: TGTGCCAGCAGTTACTCCCGGATCGGCAGACGCTCCTACGAGCAGTACTTC. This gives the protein CASSYSRIGRRSYEQYF.

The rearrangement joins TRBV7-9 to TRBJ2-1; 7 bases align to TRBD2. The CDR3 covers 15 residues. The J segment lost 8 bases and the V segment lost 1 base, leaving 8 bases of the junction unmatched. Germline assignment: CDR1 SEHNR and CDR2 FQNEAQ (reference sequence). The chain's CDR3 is CASSLVASGTYEQFF. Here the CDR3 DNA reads TGTGCCAGCAGCTTAGTGGCTAGCGGTACCTATGAGCAGTTCTTC.